Listed below are T cell receptor beta chains from one sample, sequenced in a study of T cell responses to AZD1222 COVID-19 vaccine. The assay was immunoSEQ multiplex PCR, and TCRdb's table has in-frame clones only and misses some. The table shows 130,000 to 150,000 clones, with about 82% occurring only once. Sample: peripheral blood, taken 28 days after the second AZD1222 dose. The source is an adult who received the AZD1222 COVID-19 vaccine. CDR3s include the opening cysteine and the closing phenylalanine or tryptophan. D genes are given only for firm matches. Only part of the rows carry a size: once, few, many, or a class if the clone is expanded.

TRBD1,15,.,TRBJ1-5,TRBV3-1/TRBV3-2,TGTGCCAGCAGCCACGGACAGGGGGCAAGGCAGCCCCAGCATTTT,CASSHGQGARQPQHF
.,14,.,TRBJ2-7,TRBV7-8,TGTGCCAGCAGCTTAGCATGGGACGGTGGGAAGCAGTACTTC,CASSLAWDGGKQYF
TRBD2,15,many,TRBJ2-3,TRBV6-5,TGTGCCAGCAGCGGACTAGCGGGATTTACAGATACGCAGTATTTT,CASSGLAGFTDTQYF
.,13,.,TRBJ1-2,TRBV6-1,TGTGCCAGCAGTGAGCAGTATAACTATGGCTACACCTTC,CASSEQYNYGYTF
.,14,.,TRBJ2-4,TRBV2,TGTGCCAGCAGCGAAGACACAACCAAAAACATTCAGTACTTC,CASSEDTTKNIQYF
.,14,once,TRBJ2-5,TRBV10-3,TGTGCCATCAGTGATAGGGGGTACCAAGAGACCCAGTACTTC,CAISDRGYQETQYF
.,13,.,TRBJ2-3,TRBV5-1,TGCGCCAGCAGTGGCGGGAGCACAGATACGCAGTATTTT,CASSGGSTDTQYF
.,15,.,TRBJ1-2,TRBV29-1,TGCAGCGTTGGCCCCTATAACGGGCCTAACTATGGCTACACCTTC,CSVGPYNGPNYGYTF
TRBD1,18,.,TRBJ2-2,TRBV2,TGTGCCAGCAGTACTGTCCTTGGGACAGGGGCGAACACCGGGGAGCTGTTTTTT,CASSTVLGTGANTGELFF
.,15,once,TRBJ2-2,TRBV3-1/TRBV3-2,TGTGCCAGCAGCCAAATTCGGCTAGACACCGGGGAGCTGTTTTTT,CASSQIRLDTGELFF
.,15,.,TRBJ2-5,TRBV5-1,TGCGCCAGCAGCTTGGGACCCGGGTACCAAGAGACCCAGTACTTC,CASSLGPGYQETQYF
TRBD1,16,.,TRBJ2-7,TRBV19,TGTGCCAGTAGTATACCTGGGACAGGGAATTTCTACGAGCAGTACTTC,CASSIPGTGNFYEQYF
.,13,.,TRBJ2-7,TRBV7-6,TGTGCCAGCAGCTTTAGAGGGGAGTACGAGCAGTACTTC,CASSFRGEYEQYF
.,13,.,TRBJ2-7,TRBV28,TGTGCCAGCAGTTTACGTTGGATCTACGAGCAGTACTTC,CASSLRWIYEQYF
TRBD2,14,.,TRBJ2-7,TRBV2,TGTGCCAGCAGGAAGGGCGGGAGCGAGGGGGAGCAGTACTTC,CASRKGGSEGEQYF
.,16,once,TRBJ2-3,TRBV6-5,TGTGCCAGCAGTTACGGGAGGGGGGGCCGCCCAGATACGCAGTATTTT,CASSYGRGGRPDTQYF
TRBD1,15,.,TRBJ1-2,TRBV5-6,TGTGCCAGCAGCGACGGGACAGGGGATAACTATGGCTACACCTTC,CASSDGTGDNYGYTF
TRBD1,15,once,TRBJ1-4,TRBV7-9,TGTGCCAGCAGCTTCTGGACAGGGTTGGGTGAAAAACTGTTTTTT,CASSFWTGLGEKLFF
TRBD1,19,.,TRBJ2-5,TRBV6-2/TRBV6-3,TGTGCCAGCAGCCCTGACCGGCCTCCGGGACAGGGGATACAAGAGACCCAGTACTTC,CASSPDRPPGQGIQETQYF
TRBD2,15,few,TRBJ2-1,TRBV5-1,TGCGCCAGCAGCTTGGGGGAGGGGTCCTACAATGAGCAGTTCTTC,CASSLGEGSYNEQFF
TRBD2,16,.,TRBJ2-2,TRBV13,TGTGCCAGCAGCTTAGAGGCGGGAGTCAACACCGGGGAGCTGTTTTTT,CASSLEAGVNTGELFF
.,13,once,TRBJ1-2,TRBV19,TGTGCCAGTAGTATAACGACAGCCGCTGGCTACACCTTC,CASSITTAAGYTF
.,13,.,TRBJ1-6,TRBV6-5,TGTGCCAGCAGTTACTTGCGTAATTCACCCCTCCACTTT,CASSYLRNSPLHF
.,15,.,TRBJ2-1,TRBV29-1,TGCAGCGTTGAAGATGATAAGGGATCCTTCAATGAGCAGTTCTTC,CSVEDDKGSFNEQFF
.,13,.,TRBJ1-2,TRBV7-2,TGTGCCAGCAGCTTAGCGGGATTTGGGGGCTACACCTTC,CASSLAGFGGYTF
.,14,.,TRBJ1-2,TRBV5-8,TGTGCCAGCAGCTTGGGGGCCTCTAACTATGGCTACACCTTC,CASSLGASNYGYTF
.,12,.,TRBJ1-5,TRBV29-1,TGCAGCGTTTCAGGAAGCAATCAGCCCCAGCATTTT,CSVSGSNQPQHF